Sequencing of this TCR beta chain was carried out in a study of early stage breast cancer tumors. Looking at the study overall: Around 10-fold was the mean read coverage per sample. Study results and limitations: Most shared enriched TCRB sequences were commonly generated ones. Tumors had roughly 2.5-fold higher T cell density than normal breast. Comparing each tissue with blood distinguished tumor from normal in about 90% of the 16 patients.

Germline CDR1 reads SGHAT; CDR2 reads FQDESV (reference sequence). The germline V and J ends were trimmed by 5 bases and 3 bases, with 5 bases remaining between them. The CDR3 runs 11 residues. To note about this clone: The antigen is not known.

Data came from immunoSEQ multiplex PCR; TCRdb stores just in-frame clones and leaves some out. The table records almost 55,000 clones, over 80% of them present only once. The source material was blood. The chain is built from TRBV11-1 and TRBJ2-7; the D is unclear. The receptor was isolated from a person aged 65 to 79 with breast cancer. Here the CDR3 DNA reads TGTGCCAGCAGCCCGGGCTACGAGCAGTACTTC. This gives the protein CASSPGYEQYF.